This T cell receptor beta chain was captured in a study of CD8+ T cells in alopecia areata. For the study at large: Scalp area affected, as a percentage, set the severity score of treated patients.

Whole-study findings and limits: TCRs were shared less clearly across patients than in mice, possibly for HLA-related reasons. Persistence of many expanded lesional clones was seen in scalp and blood during tofacitinib. Normal skin's resident alphabeta T cells are sequenced alongside lesional scalp T cells.

After isolation, RNA underwent reverse transcription to generate cDNA as the sequencing template. The repertoire was sequenced with immunoSEQ multiplex PCR; TCRdb's copy has only in-frame clones and lacks some. This sample carries fewer than 250,000 clones, approximately 38% of them seen once, and the ten largest clones take almost 0.5%. As for treatment: oral pan-JAK inhibitor, 5-10 mg twice daily. This clone was observed a handful of times. The target antigen is unknown. The CDR3 totals 16 residues. V lost 1 base to trimming and J lost 4 bases, with 11 bases between them. CDR1 SGHVS and CDR2 FNYEAQ come from the germline V gene.

This sequence originates from a human donor with alopecia areata. This sample comprised CD4+ T cells sorted from blood, obtained at approximately week 30, from a patient treated with tofacitinib. The chain has TRBV7-6 and TRBJ2-6; D is unresolved. The CDR3 DNA reads TGTGCCAGCAGCTTAGAAGCATCAGGCGGGGCCAACGTCCTGACTTTC. Residues: CASSLEASGGANVLTF.